This T cell receptor beta chain stems from a study of blood T cell repertoires in COVID-19. This CDR3 contains 15 residues. V was clipped by 0 bases and J by 3 bases; unmatched bases: 4. Germline CDR1 reads MGHRA; CDR2 reads YSYEKL. Participants spanned ages about 18 to 100 years and resided in around 25 US areas. Cohort 3 recovery required two negative PCRs, clearance, or symptom resolution. Per the original methods: The assay estimated nucleated cells by amplifying reference gene primers. TCRdb's table, derived via immunoSEQ multiplex PCR, lists solely in-frame clones and lacks some. D and trimming come from the DNA, and the V and J calls and clone size come from that table. The sample has approximately 300,000 clones; around nine tenths are singletons.

The TCR comes from a woman aged 18-29 years who had recovered from COVID-19. The source material was PBMCs or T cells enriched from blood (not recorded which). The V call is TRBV4-1, the J call TRBJ2-7; 8 bases agree with TRBD1. CDR3 nucleotide sequence: TGCGCCAGCAGCCAAGATGCAGGGGGCTACTACGAGCAGTACTTC. The encoded protein is CASSQDAGGYYEQYF.